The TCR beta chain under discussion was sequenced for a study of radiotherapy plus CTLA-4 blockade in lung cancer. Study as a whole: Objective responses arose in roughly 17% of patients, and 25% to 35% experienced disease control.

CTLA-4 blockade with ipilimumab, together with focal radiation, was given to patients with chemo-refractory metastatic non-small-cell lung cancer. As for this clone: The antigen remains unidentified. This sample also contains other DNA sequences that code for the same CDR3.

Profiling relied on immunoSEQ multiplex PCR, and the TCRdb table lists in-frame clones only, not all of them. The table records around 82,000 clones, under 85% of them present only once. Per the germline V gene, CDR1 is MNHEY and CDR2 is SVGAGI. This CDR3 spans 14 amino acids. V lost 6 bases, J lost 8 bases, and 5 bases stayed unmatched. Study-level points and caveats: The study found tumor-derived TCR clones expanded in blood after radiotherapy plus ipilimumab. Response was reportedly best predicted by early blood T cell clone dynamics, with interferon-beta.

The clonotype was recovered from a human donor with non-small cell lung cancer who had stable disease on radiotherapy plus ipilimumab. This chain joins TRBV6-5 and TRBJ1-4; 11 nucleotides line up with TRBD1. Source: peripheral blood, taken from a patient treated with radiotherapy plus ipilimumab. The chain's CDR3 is CASRRTGGREKLFF. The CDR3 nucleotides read TGTGCCAGCAGACGGACAGGGGGCAGAGAAAAACTGTTTTTT.